Detailed here is one TCR beta chain. Its antigen is as yet unknown. Positive CCR7 selection of CD45RO-negative cells yielded the naive CD8 cells, and terminally differentiated effector memory CD45RA+ cells were excluded. All donors were healthy HIV-negative adults lacking recent acute infections or vaccinations. The data were taken from a study of shared clonotypes between healthy human individuals. Turning to the study itself: Every donor yielded three CD4 naive, three CD4 memory, two CD8 naive and one CD8 memory plate.

Findings and caveats of the study: Sharing across four donors was highest in naive CD4 (around 5%) and lowest in memory CD8 (about 0.4%).

This CDR3 spans 16 amino acids. Trimming took 2 bases from V and 2 from J; bases not matched to a gene: 6. Per the germline V gene, CDR1 is SGHAT and CDR2 is FQNNGV. As originally analysed: Because ImmunoSEQ provided only junction sequences with no quality scores, the filtering differed. This table comes from immunoSEQ multiplex PCR, and its TCRdb copy is limited to in-frame clones, with some not included. V and J calls and clone size follow that table, whereas D and trimming were derived from the DNA. The sample shows some 2 million clones, over 85% of them seen only once. The chain carries TRBV11-2 and TRBJ2-7; 10 bases match TRBD2. Sequencing input: naive CD8+ T cells sorted from blood. The source is a man younger than 35 in good health. CDR3: CASSLKGTSATYEQYF. In DNA form, the CDR3 reads TGTGCCAGCAGCTTAAAAGGGACTAGCGCTACCTACGAGCAGTACTTC.